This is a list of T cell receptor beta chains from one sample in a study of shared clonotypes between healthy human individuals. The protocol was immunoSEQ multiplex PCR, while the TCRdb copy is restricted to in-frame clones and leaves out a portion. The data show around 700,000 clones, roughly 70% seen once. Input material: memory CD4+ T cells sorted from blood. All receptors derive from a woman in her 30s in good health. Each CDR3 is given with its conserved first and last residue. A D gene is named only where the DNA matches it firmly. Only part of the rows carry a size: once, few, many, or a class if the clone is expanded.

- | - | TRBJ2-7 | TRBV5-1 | CASSPGTSLLEQYF | TGCGCCAGCAGCCCAGGGACCTCATTACTCGAGCAGTACTTC
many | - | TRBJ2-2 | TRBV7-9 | CASSLLVGSFPGELFF | TGTGCCAGCAGCTTACTTGTTGGGAGTTTTCCCGGGGAGCTGTTTTTT
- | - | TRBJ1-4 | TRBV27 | CASSLPGAGEKLFF | TGTGCCAGCAGTTTACCCGGGGCCGGAGAAAAACTGTTTTTT
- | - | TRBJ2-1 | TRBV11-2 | CASSLRGEYNEQFF | TGTGCCAGCAGCTTAAGGGGGGAATACAATGAGCAGTTCTTC
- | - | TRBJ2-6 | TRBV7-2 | CASSLVKKTSNVLTF | TGTGCCAGCAGCTTAGTAAAGAAAACCTCCAACGTCCTGACTTTC
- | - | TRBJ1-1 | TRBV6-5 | CASSYSLLSTEAFF | TGTGCCAGCAGTTACTCACTCCTGAGCACTGAAGCTTTCTTT
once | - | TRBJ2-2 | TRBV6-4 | CASRDVNTGELFF | TGTGCCAGCCGGGACGTGAACACCGGGGAGCTGTTTTTT
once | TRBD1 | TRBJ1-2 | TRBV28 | CASRVGQSYGYTF | TGTGCTAGCAGGGTGGGACAGAGCTATGGCTACACCTTC
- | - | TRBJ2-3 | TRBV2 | CASSGGSTQYF | TGTGCCAGCAGCGGCGGAAGTACGCAGTATTTT
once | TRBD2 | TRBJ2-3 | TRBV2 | CASSLRGTTTDTQYF | TGTGCCAGCAGTTTACGGGGGACTACCACAGATACGCAGTATTTT